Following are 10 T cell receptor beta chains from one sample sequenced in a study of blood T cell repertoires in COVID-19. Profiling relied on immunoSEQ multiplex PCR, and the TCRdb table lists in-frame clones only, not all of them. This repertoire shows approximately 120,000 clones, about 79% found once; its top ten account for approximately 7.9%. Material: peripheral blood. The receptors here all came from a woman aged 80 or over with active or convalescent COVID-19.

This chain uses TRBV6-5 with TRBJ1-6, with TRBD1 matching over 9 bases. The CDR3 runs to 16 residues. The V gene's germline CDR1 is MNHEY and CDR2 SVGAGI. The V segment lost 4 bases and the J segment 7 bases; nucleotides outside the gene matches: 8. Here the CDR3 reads CASSWGQGSPNSPLHF. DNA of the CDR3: TGTGCCAGCAGTTGGGGACAGGGCTCTCCCAATTCACCCCTCCACTTT.

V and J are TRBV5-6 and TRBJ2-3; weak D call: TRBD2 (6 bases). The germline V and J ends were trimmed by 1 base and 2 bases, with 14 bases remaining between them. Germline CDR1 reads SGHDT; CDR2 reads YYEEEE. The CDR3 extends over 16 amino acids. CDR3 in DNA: TGTGCCAGCAGCTTGAGACTAGTTCGTGCCACAGATACGCAGTATTTT. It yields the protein CASSLRLVRATDTQYF.

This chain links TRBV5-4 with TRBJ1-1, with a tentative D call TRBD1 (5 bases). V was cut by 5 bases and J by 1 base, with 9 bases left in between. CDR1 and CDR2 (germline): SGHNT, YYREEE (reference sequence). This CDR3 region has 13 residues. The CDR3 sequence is CASRDQGNTEAFF. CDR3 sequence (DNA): TGTGCCAGCAGAGATCAGGGGAACACTGAAGCTTTCTTT. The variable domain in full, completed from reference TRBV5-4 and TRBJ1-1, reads ETGVTQSPTHLIKTRGQQVTLRCSSQSGHNTVSWYQQALGQGPQFIFQYYREEENGRGNFPPRFSGLQFPNYSSELNVNALELDDSALYLCASRDQGNTEAFFGQGTRLTVV.

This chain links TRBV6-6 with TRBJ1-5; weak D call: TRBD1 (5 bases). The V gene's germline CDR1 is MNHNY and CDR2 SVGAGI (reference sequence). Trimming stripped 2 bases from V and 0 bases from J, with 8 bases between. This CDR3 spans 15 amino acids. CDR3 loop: CASSYPDISNQPQHF. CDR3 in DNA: TGTGCCAGCAGTTACCCGGACATTAGCAATCAGCCCCAGCATTTT.

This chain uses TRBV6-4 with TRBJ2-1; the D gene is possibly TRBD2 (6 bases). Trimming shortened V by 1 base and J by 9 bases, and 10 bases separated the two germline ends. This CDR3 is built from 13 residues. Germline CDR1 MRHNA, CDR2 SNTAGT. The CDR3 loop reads CASSDYPGLEQFF. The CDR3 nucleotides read TGTGCCAGCAGTGACTATCCGGGACTTGAGCAGTTCTTC.

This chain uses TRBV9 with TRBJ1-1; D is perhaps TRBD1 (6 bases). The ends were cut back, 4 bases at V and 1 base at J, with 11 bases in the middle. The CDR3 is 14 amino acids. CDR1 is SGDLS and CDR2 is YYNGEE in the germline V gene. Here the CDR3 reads CASSPTGQNTEAFF. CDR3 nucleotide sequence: TGTGCCAGCAGCCCCACGGGACAGAACACTGAAGCTTTCTTT.

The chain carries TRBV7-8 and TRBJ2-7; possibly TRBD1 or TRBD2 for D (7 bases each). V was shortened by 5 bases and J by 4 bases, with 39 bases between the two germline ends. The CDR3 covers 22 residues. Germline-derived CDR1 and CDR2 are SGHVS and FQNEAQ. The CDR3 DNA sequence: TGTGCCAGCAGCCGAGGGGGCGGACCACAGACCGGACCGGGAGGTCCGTTGTACGAGCAGTACTTC. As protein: CASSRGGGPQTGPGGPLYEQYF. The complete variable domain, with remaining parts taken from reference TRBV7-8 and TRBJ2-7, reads GAGVSQSPRYKVAKRGQDVALRCDPISGHVSLFWYQQALGQGPEFLTYFQNEAQLDKSGLPSDRFFAERPEGSVSTLKIQRTQQEDSAVYLCASSRGGGPQTGPGGPLYEQYFGPGTRLTVT.

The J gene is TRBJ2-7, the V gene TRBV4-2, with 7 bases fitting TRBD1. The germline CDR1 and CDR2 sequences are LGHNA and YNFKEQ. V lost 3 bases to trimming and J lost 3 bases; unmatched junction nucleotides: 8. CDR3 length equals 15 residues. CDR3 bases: TGTGCCAGCAGCCAGGCGACAGGGAAAAACTACGAGCAGTACTTC. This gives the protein CASSQATGKNYEQYF.

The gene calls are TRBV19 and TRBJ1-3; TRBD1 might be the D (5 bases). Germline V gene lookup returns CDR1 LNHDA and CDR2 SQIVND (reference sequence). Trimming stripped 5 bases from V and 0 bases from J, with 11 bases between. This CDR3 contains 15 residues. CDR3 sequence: CASSLDTISGNTIYF. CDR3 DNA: TGTGCCAGTAGTTTGGACACCATCTCTGGAAACACCATATATTTT.

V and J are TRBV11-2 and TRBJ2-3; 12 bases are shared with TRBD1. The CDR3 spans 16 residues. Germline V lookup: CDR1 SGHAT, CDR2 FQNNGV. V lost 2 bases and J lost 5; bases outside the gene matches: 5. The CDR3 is CASSLYRDRGRDTQYF. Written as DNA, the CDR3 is TGTGCCAGCAGCTTATACCGGGACAGGGGGCGAGATACGCAGTATTTT.